Below, 4 T cell receptor beta chains from the same sample are listed, as sequenced in a study of response to subunit inactivated influenza vaccine. TCRdb reanalysed the RT-PCR reads using MiXCR and keeps one entry per CDR3 protein. The table records around 190,000 distinct CDR3 sequences, about 9% of them present only once. The starting material was non-naive T cells sorted from PBMCs, obtained on the day of vaccination. The receptors were gathered from a man aged 45 to 65 who received an inactivated influenza vaccine.

This chain links TRBV7-9 with TRBJ2-5, with D unclear. V lost 0 bases and J lost 4, with 15 bases in between. This CDR3 spans 16 amino acids. Germline lookup yields CDR1 SEHNR and CDR2 FQNEAQ (reference sequence). The CDR3 here is CASSLARSGGPETQYF. For the CDR3, the DNA is TGTGCCAGCAGCTTAGCGAGGTCCGGTGGGCCAGAGACCCAGTACTTC.

This clonotype was recorded at least ten times. J is TRBJ2-3 and V is TRBV7-9; D may be TRBD1 or TRBD2 (5 bases each). This CDR3 has 17 residues. Trimming pared 6 bases from V and 3 bases from J, leaving 22 bases between. Germline V gene data show CDR1 as SEHNR and CDR2 as FQNEAQ (reference sequence). The CDR3 DNA sequence: TGTGCCAGCAGTCGGGGCGAGGGATTCGAGAGGACAGATACGCAGTATTTT. Translation: CASSRGEGFERTDTQYF.

This clonotype occurred many times. The J gene is TRBJ2-7, the V gene TRBV5-1; weak D call: TRBD1 (6 bases). Trimming shortened V by 5 bases and J by 6 bases, and 9 bases separated the two germline ends. The CDR3 has 11 residues. Germline CDR1 SGHRS, CDR2 YFSETQ. CDR3 region: CASRTQGEQYF. In nucleotides, the CDR3 is TGCGCCAGCAGGACACAGGGCGAGCAGTACTTC.

The chain combines TRBV12-3 or TRBV12-4 with TRBJ2-3; no clear D. Trimming cost V 3 bases and J 6 bases, with 16 bases left between them. The length of the CDR3 is 15 residues. DNA for the CDR3: TGTGCCAGCAGTTTGGCAAACCTACAGAAGGATACGCAGTATTTT. It encodes CASSLANLQKDTQYF.